This T cell receptor beta chain was documented in a study of Graves' ophthalmopathy and Graves' hyperthyroidism. Study-wide points: In blood, most expanded thyroid clonotypes above 0.001 frequency were also detected. The study's model predicted ophthalmopathy progression at approximately 70% sensitivity and about 72% specificity.

This clonotype occurred many times. The antigen is undetermined. Transcripts of RNA were the source for amplifying TCR beta CDR3 regions. First-round RT-PCR employed HTBI primers, with a second-round multiplex PCR after it. TCRdb re-called the multiplex PCR reads through MiXCR, storing one row per CDR3 protein. The table includes about 500,000 distinct CDR3 sequences, less than 45% detected once. Exclusion applied to patients with other autoimmune diseases, uncontrolled infections, pregnancy or lactation. Diagnosis relied on clinical symptoms, serum thyroxine, TRAb, thyroid ultrasound and orbital computed tomography. The receptor comes from an adult man with Graves' hyperthyroidism. The sequencing input was peripheral blood or thyroid tissue (not recorded which).

The CDR3 loop is CASSSQGSGSNQPQHF. CDR3 in DNA: TGTGCCAGCAGTTCACAGGGGTCGGGTAGCAATCAGCCCCAGCATTTT. The chain uses TRBV6-5 and TRBJ1-5; 7 nucleotides line up with TRBD1. The germline CDR1 and CDR2 sequences are MNHEY and SVGAGI. The CDR3 has 16 residues. Trimming at V came to 4 bases and at J to 0 bases, leaving 6 bases not matched to a gene.